One T cell receptor (beta chain) is described in this entry. This entry is derived from a study of cytomegalovirus exposure and HLA in healthy donors. Here immunoSEQ multiplex PCR was the method, and the copy in TCRdb shows in-frame clones only, minus some. Here the sample spans 100,000 to 150,000 clones, approximately 91% being singletons. The CDR3 is 11 amino acids. V lost 3 bases and J lost 8, with 5 bases in between. The germline V gene encodes CDR1 SGHTA and CDR2 FQGNSA. Sequenced: PBMCs. The clonotype originates from a man aged 25 to 45 in good health and CMV-seronegative. The chain has TRBV7-2 and TRBJ2-1; D ambiguous. CDR3 protein: CASSFVDEQFF. The CDR3 DNA reads as TGTGCCAGCAGCTTTGTAGATGAGCAGTTCTTC.